Listed here is a single T cell receptor (beta chain). From the germline J gene comes the end of the CDR3, since the read stops 3 residues before it. The data originate from a study of T cells in women clearing cervical HPV infection. As for the study in general: For cases, blood was sampled a median approximately 150 days after lesion detection, interquartile range about 80 to 220 days.

The CDR3 covers 14 residues. CDR1 LNHDA and CDR2 SQIVND come from the germline V gene (reference sequence). Deletions cut 1 base from V and 1 base from J, with 5 bases between. The table came from immunoSEQ multiplex PCR; TCRdb's copy has only in-frame clones and leaves some out. The table lists about 35,000 clones. The TCR sequence derives from a woman between 18 and 70 years old with a cervical HPV16 infection that either progressed to CIN3+ or cleared (not recorded which). The V and J genes are TRBV19 and TRBJ2-1; D remains ambiguous. The specimen sequenced was blood buffy coat. CDR3 DNA, as far as it was read: TGTGCCAGTAGTATAGCGGGTTCCTACAATGAG. Protein: CASSIAGSYNE. The complete CDR3 reads CASSIAGSYNEQFF.